This TCR beta chain originates from a study of graft-versus-host responses after intestinal transplantation. Study context: Among the recipients, all got anti-thymocyte globulin induction and then tacrolimus and steroids for around 3 years.

Profiling relied on immunoSEQ multiplex PCR, and the TCRdb table lists in-frame clones only, not all of them. This sample has roughly 3,000 clones; roughly a third occur once, and the top ten carry more than 5%. Germline values: CDR1 SGHNT, CDR2 YENEEA. V gave up 2 bases and J gave up 0 bases, with 16 bases separating them. This CDR3 region has 18 residues. The chain joins TRBV11-3 to TRBJ2-2, with D unresolved. This clonotype was obtained from a human patient who was an organ donor for intestinal transplantation. Sequences were derived from alloreactive CD4+ T cells from a mixed lymphocyte reaction culture, sampled before transplantation. As to subset: CFSE-low proliferating T cells sorted from roughly six-day pre-transplant mixed lymphocyte reaction (GvH or HvG direction). CDR3 residues: CASSLSNFGRPNTGELFF. CDR3 DNA sequence: TGTGCCAGCAGCTTAAGTAACTTTGGGCGACCGAACACCGGGGAGCTGTTTTTT.